This is a list of T cell receptor beta chains from one sample in a study of CD4+ T cells in melanoma. Profiling relied on immunoSEQ multiplex PCR, and the TCRdb table lists in-frame clones only, not all of them. The repertoire holds some 4,600 clones, with 50% to 75% as singletons. The source material was cells from a culture (not recorded whether cultured in vitro). These receptors were obtained from a human donor with melanoma. Both conserved end residues are part of each CDR3. Each record gives: D gene, clone size, V gene, J gene, CDR3 protein, CDR3 DNA. The D gene is left open where the match is weak. Size is stated for part of the rows, as once, few or many counts, or as a class when the clone is expanded.

D: TRBD1; size: NA; V: TRBV14; J: TRBJ1-1; CDR3: CASSQVGTGPREWAFF; DNA: TGTGCCAGCAGCCAAGTAGGGACAGGACCACGAGAGTGGGCTTTCTTT
D: NA; size: NA; V: TRBV1; J: TRBJ1-2; CDR3: CTSSHPQGTNGYTF; DNA: TGCACCAGCAGCCATCCGCAGGGGACGAATGGCTACACCTTC
D: NA; size: few; V: TRBV5-1; J: TRBJ1-2; CDR3: CASSLQGDYGYTF; DNA: TGCGCCAGCAGCTTGCAGGGCGACTATGGCTACACCTTC
D: NA; size: NA; V: TRBV11-3; J: TRBJ2-7; CDR3: CASSPRGSDYEQYF; DNA: TGTGCCAGCAGCCCCAGGGGATCGGACTACGAGCAGTACTTC
D: NA; size: NA; V: TRBV10-3; J: TRBJ2-4; CDR3: CAISEPAKNIQYF; DNA: TGTGCCATCAGTGAACCAGCCAAAAACATTCAGTACTTC
D: TRBD1; size: large; V: TRBV7-9; J: TRBJ2-1; CDR3: CATDRGYDNEQFF; DNA: TGTGCCACCGACAGGGGGTATGACAATGAGCAGTTCTTC
D: TRBD1; size: NA; V: TRBV24-1; J: TRBJ1-5; CDR3: CATAGQGSNQPQHF; DNA: TGTGCCACAGCTGGACAGGGCAGCAATCAGCCCCAGCATTTT
D: NA; size: NA; V: TRBV5-6; J: TRBJ2-5; CDR3: CASSPGLQLQETQYF; DNA: TGTGCCAGCAGCCCGGGACTCCAACTCCAAGAGACCCAGTACTTC
D: TRBD1; size: NA; V: TRBV27; J: TRBJ2-2; CDR3: CASSPRQGAGGELFF; DNA: TGTGCCAGCAGTCCTCGACAGGGGGCCGGCGGGGAGCTGTTTTTT
D: NA; size: NA; V: TRBV19; J: TRBJ1-1; CDR3: CASSPGQNTEAFF; DNA: TGTGCCAGTAGTCCTGGGCAGAACACTGAAGCTTTCTTT
D: NA; size: NA; V: TRBV3-1/TRBV3-2; J: TRBJ2-6; CDR3: CASSPSAGAAGANVLTF; DNA: TGTGCCAGCAGCCCGAGTGCAGGGGCGGCTGGGGCCAACGTCCTGACTTTC
D: NA; size: few; V: TRBV6-5; J: TRBJ1-5; CDR3: CASRRSPNQPQHF; DNA: TGTGCCAGTCGACGGAGCCCCAATCAGCCCCAGCATTTT
D: NA; size: NA; V: TRBV21-1; J: TRBJ1-3; CDR3: CASSKTGDNSGNTIYF; DNA: TGTGCCAGCAGCAAGACAGGGGACAACTCTGGAAACACCATATATTTT
D: TRBD2; size: NA; V: TRBV7-2; J: TRBJ2-5; CDR3: CASRLLAGGPEETQYF; DNA: TGTGCCAGCAGACTCTTAGCGGGGGGGCCAGAAGAGACCCAGTACTTC
D: TRBD2; size: once; V: TRBV3-1/TRBV3-2; J: TRBJ2-1; CDR3: CASSHRLAGGFSSYNEQFF; DNA: TGTGCCAGCAGCCACAGACTAGCGGGGGGGTTTAGCTCCTACAATGAGCAGTTCTTC
D: TRBD1; size: NA; V: TRBV15; J: TRBJ1-4; CDR3: CATSRAGTGLSNEKLFF; DNA: TGTGCCACCAGCAGAGCTGGGACAGGGCTTTCTAATGAAAAACTGTTTTTT
D: NA; size: NA; V: TRBV19; J: TRBJ1-1; CDR3: CASTEQGWGEAFF; DNA: TGTGCCAGTACCGAACAGGGATGGGGTGAAGCTTTCTTT
D: TRBD1; size: NA; V: TRBV4-1; J: TRBJ1-1; CDR3: CASSFRGPDEAFF; DNA: TGCGCCAGCAGTTTCAGGGGGCCCGATGAAGCTTTCTTT
D: NA; size: NA; V: TRBV5-6; J: TRBJ1-3; CDR3: CASSLDLGPGGNTIYF; DNA: TGTGCCAGCAGCTTGGATCTGGGTCCAGGGGGAAACACCATATATTTT
D: NA; size: NA; V: TRBV27; J: TRBJ2-2; CDR3: CASSLAGYPGGTSGELFF; DNA: TGTGCCAGCAGTTTAGCAGGGTACCCTGGAGGGACATCCGGGGAGCTGTTTTTT
D: TRBD2; size: NA; V: TRBV5-4; J: TRBJ2-7; CDR3: CASSEGSGDRNF; DNA: TGTGCCAGCAGCGAGGGTAGCGGGGATAGGAACTTC
D: NA; size: NA; V: TRBV6-6; J: TRBJ1-2; CDR3: CASIEQGAYRYGYTF; DNA: TGTGCCAGCATTGAACAGGGCGCCTATCGGTATGGCTACACCTTC
D: TRBD1; size: once; V: TRBV9; J: TRBJ2-3; CDR3: CASSDEGASTDTQYF; DNA: TGTGCCAGCAGCGATGAGGGGGCGTCAACAGATACGCAGTATTTT
D: TRBD1; size: NA; V: TRBV28; J: TRBJ1-4; CDR3: CASSAGDRGHEKLFF; DNA: TGTGCCAGCAGTGCCGGGGACAGGGGGCATGAAAAACTGTTTTTT
D: NA; size: NA; V: TRBV30; J: TRBJ1-1; CDR3: CAWRYRLGNTEAFF; DNA: TGTGCCTGGAGGTATCGTCTTGGTAACACTGAAGCTTTCTTT
D: NA; size: few; V: TRBV5-1; J: TRBJ1-1; CDR3: CASSRTSTTEAFF; DNA: TGCGCCAGCAGCAGGACATCCACCACTGAAGCTTTCTTT
D: NA; size: few; V: TRBV7-6; J: TRBJ1-4; CDR3: CASSLGGRGMEKLFF; DNA: TGTGCCAGCAGCTTAGGCGGGAGGGGAATGGAAAAACTGTTTTTT
D: NA; size: NA; V: TRBV19; J: TRBJ2-7; CDR3: CASKEGARNEQYF; DNA: TGTGCCAGTAAGGAGGGGGCGCGGAACGAGCAGTACTTC
D: TRBD2; size: NA; V: TRBV5-1; J: TRBJ2-1; CDR3: CASSLGSTSGGTNEQFF; DNA: TGCGCCAGCAGCTTGGGGTCGACTAGCGGGGGGACCAATGAGCAGTTCTTC
D: NA; size: NA; V: TRBV6-5; J: TRBJ2-4; CDR3: CASSYSGRGNIQYF; DNA: TGTGCCAGCAGTTACTCGGGGCGAGGAAACATTCAGTACTTC
D: NA; size: NA; V: TRBV30; J: TRBJ1-1; CDR3: CAWSGRQGLRAFF; DNA: TGTGCCTGGAGTGGTCGCCAGGGTTTGAGGGCTTTCTTT
D: TRBD2; size: NA; V: TRBV5-1; J: TRBJ2-1; CDR3: CASSLKRGGLDEQFF; DNA: TGCGCCAGCAGCTTGAAGCGGGGGGGCCTAGATGAGCAGTTCTTC
D: NA; size: NA; V: TRBV4-2; J: TRBJ1-2; CDR3: CASSQDRGGYTF; DNA: TGTGCCAGCAGCCAAGATAGAGGAGGCTACACCTTC
D: TRBD2; size: NA; V: TRBV4-3; J: TRBJ2-7; CDR3: CASSRDLREGEQYF; DNA: TGCGCCAGCAGCCGGGACCTTCGGGAGGGCGAGCAGTACTTC
D: NA; size: NA; V: TRBV14; J: TRBJ2-5; CDR3: CASSQDRLETQYF; DNA: TGTGCCAGCAGCCAAGATCGCTTGGAGACCCAGTACTTC
D: NA; size: NA; V: TRBV5-1; J: TRBJ2-4; CDR3: CASSLIMGSENIQYF; DNA: TGCGCCAGCAGCTTGATCATGGGGTCCGAGAACATTCAGTACTTC
D: TRBD2; size: NA; V: TRBV7-9; J: TRBJ2-1; CDR3: CASSLDGGGIWNEQFF; DNA: TGTGCCAGCAGCTTAGACGGGGGGGGCATTTGGAATGAGCAGTTCTTC
D: NA; size: NA; V: TRBV13; J: TRBJ2-7; CDR3: CASTSGGLWYEQYF; DNA: TGTGCCAGCACTTCAGGGGGGCTGTGGTACGAGCAGTACTTC
D: NA; size: NA; V: TRBV3-1/TRBV3-2; J: TRBJ1-5; CDR3: CASSQDGNSNQPQHF; DNA: TGTGCCAGCAGCCAAGATGGTAATAGCAATCAGCCCCAGCATTTT
D: NA; size: NA; V: TRBV7-2; J: TRBJ2-2; CDR3: CASSLGAVRGTNTGELFF; DNA: TGTGCCAGCAGCTTAGGTGCGGTGAGGGGGACTAACACCGGGGAGCTGTTTTTT
D: NA; size: NA; V: TRBV7-9; J: TRBJ2-3; CDR3: CASSFFRTDTQYF; DNA: TGTGCCAGCAGCTTCTTTCGCACAGATACGCAGTATTTT
D: TRBD1; size: NA; V: TRBV10-3; J: TRBJ1-1; CDR3: CAISEGTAKMNTEAFF; DNA: TGTGCCATCAGTGAAGGGACAGCGAAGATGAACACTGAAGCTTTCTTT
D: NA; size: NA; V: TRBV5-5; J: TRBJ1-3; CDR3: CASSSLYRESVLNTIYF; DNA: TGTGCCAGCAGCTCTCTCTACAGGGAGTCGGTCTTAAACACCATATATTTT
D: TRBD1; size: once; V: TRBV29-1; J: TRBJ1-2; CDR3: CSVWAVDRGLNYGYTF; DNA: TGCAGCGTTTGGGCCGTCGACAGGGGGCTAAACTATGGCTACACCTTC
D: NA; size: NA; V: TRBV7-8; J: TRBJ1-4; CDR3: CASSLVRGPNEKLFF; DNA: TGTGCCAGCAGCTTAGTAAGGGGCCCTAATGAAAAACTGTTTTTT
D: NA; size: few; V: TRBV5-4; J: TRBJ2-2; CDR3: CASSKDGGGTGELFF; DNA: TGTGCCAGCAGCAAGGATGGGGGAGGCACCGGGGAGCTGTTTTTT
D: NA; size: NA; V: TRBV27; J: TRBJ1-6; CDR3: CASSEFMASLNSPLHF; DNA: TGTGCCAGCTCGGAGTTCATGGCGTCTTTAAATTCACCCCTCCACTTT
D: NA; size: NA; V: TRBV28; J: TRBJ1-1; CDR3: CASSLGPEAFF; DNA: TGTGCCAGCAGTTTAGGCCCTGAAGCTTTCTTT
D: NA; size: NA; V: TRBV2; J: TRBJ1-2; CDR3: CASSVWGAAYGYTF; DNA: TGTGCCAGCAGTGTCTGGGGGGCGGCCTATGGCTACACCTTC
D: NA; size: NA; V: TRBV3-1/TRBV3-2; J: TRBJ1-6; CDR3: CASSLILPIHHNSPLHF; DNA: TGTGCCAGCAGCCTGATTCTTCCCATACATCATAATTCACCCCTCCACTTT
D: NA; size: few; V: TRBV9; J: TRBJ2-1; CDR3: CASSVVEVAGNEQFF; DNA: TGTGCCAGCAGCGTAGTGGAAGTGGCGGGCAATGAGCAGTTCTTC
D: TRBD1; size: once; V: TRBV30; J: TRBJ1-2; CDR3: CAWSVRDRAGYTF; DNA: TGTGCCTGGAGTGTAAGGGACAGGGCTGGCTACACCTTC